What follows are 19 T cell receptor beta chains derived from one specimen sequenced in a study of T cells in Graves' hyperthyroidism and ophthalmopathy. RNA transcripts yielded amplified TCR beta CDR3 regions. TCR CDR3 regions were first amplified by RT-PCR with HTBI primers. TCRdb independently ran MiXCR on the multiplex PCR reads; one entry per CDR3 protein. Counted here are hundreds of thousands of distinct CDR3 sequences, about 14% occurring once; the ten biggest clones make up approximately 5.7%. Sequenced input: blood. These receptors all stem from a woman aged 25 to 39 with Graves' hyperthyroidism that later progressed to Graves' ophthalmopathy.

This clonotype came up many times. The chain joins TRBV12-3 or TRBV12-4 to TRBJ2-7; a possible D gene is TRBD1 (5 bases). The CDR3 consists of 12 residues. V was pared by 5 bases and J by 2 bases, with 7 bases between. This chain's CDR3 is CASSPQAYEQYF. The DNA of the CDR3 is TGTGCCAGCAGTCCACAGGCCTACGAGCAGTACTTC.

The V gene is TRBV24-1, the J gene TRBJ2-2, with D uncertain. Looked up from germline, CDR1 is KGHDR and CDR2 is SFDVKD. V lost 4 bases and J lost 1, with 3 bases in between. This CDR3 comprises 13 residues. As DNA, the CDR3 is TGTGCCACCAGTGACCGGAACACCGGGGAGCTGTTTTTT. This translates into CATSDRNTGELFF.

This clonotype has ten or more counts. The chain joins TRBV7-9 to TRBJ2-1; TRBD2 agrees at 11 bases. The V segment lost 7 bases and the J segment 4 bases; nucleotides outside the gene matches: 6. CDR1 SEHNR and CDR2 FQNEAQ come from the germline V gene (reference sequence). There are 15 residues in the CDR3. The CDR3 spells CASMTGTSGYNEQFF. CDR3 nucleotide sequence: TGTGCCAGCATGACCGGGACTAGCGGTTACAATGAGCAGTTCTTC.

This clonotype turned up a few times. This chain joins TRBV6-5 and TRBJ1-5; D call uncertain. The CDR3 is made up of 15 amino acids. Trimming shortened V by 2 bases and J by 3 bases, and 11 bases separated the two germline ends. Germline CDR1 is MNHEY and CDR2 is SVGAGI. The CDR3 region is CASSYKIGDNQPQHF. The CDR3 DNA reads TGTGCCAGCAGTTACAAGATTGGGGACAATCAGCCCCAGCATTTT.

This clonotype was counted between two and nine times. The chain is built from TRBV12-3 or TRBV12-4 and TRBJ1-5; 8 bases map to TRBD1. The CDR3 is 14 residues long. The V and J ends lost 2 bases and 6 bases, in that order; junction bases with no gene match: 3. The DNA for the CDR3 is TGTGCCAGCAGTTTATTCACAGGGGGTCAGCCCCAGCATTTT. Its protein is CASSLFTGGQPQHF.

The rearrangement joins TRBV7-2 to TRBJ1-1; 7 bases match TRBD1. The CDR3 consists of 15 residues. The V and J ends lost 5 bases and 2 bases, in that order; junction bases with no gene match: 8. Germline V gives CDR1 SGHTA, CDR2 FQGNSA. CDR3 amino acids: CASSTRTGANTEAFF. The CDR3 nucleotides are TGTGCCAGCAGCACACGGACAGGCGCTAACACTGAAGCTTTCTTT.

There are many counts of this clonotype. The V and J genes are TRBV5-1 and TRBJ2-7; 10 positions match TRBD1. Germline V gene sequence: CDR1 SGHRS, CDR2 YFSETQ. CDR3 length: 15 amino acids. V shed 3 bases and J 2 bases; nucleotides not matched to a gene: 5. The CDR3 region is CASSSGQGSPYEQYF. Here the CDR3 DNA reads TGCGCCAGCAGCTCGGGACAGGGGTCCCCCTACGAGCAGTACTTC.

The rearrangement links TRBV28 to TRBJ2-1, with TRBD2 matching 7 bases. The CDR3 is made up of 15 amino acids. The V gene end was trimmed by 5 bases and the J gene end by 5 bases; junction bases not matched to a gene: 9. Per the germline V gene, CDR1 is MDHEN and CDR2 is SYDVKM. CDR3 sequence: CASSPAGTRDNEQFF. The CDR3 nucleotides read TGTGCCAGCAGTCCAGCGGGGACCCGCGACAATGAGCAGTTCTTC.

This clonotype was seen a handful of times. The chain is built from TRBV29-1 and TRBJ1-2, with a weak D call TRBD1 (5 bases). Trimming removed 6 bases from V and 4 bases from J, with 12 bases in between. This CDR3 has 12 amino acids. CDR1 and CDR2 from the germline V gene are SQVTM and ANQGSEA. The CDR3 sequence: CSVQGASYGYTF. The CDR3 bases are TGCAGCGTGCAAGGGGCGAGCTATGGCTACACCTTC.

The chain is built from TRBV5-1 and TRBJ2-3; possible D gene TRBD2, 6 bases. Looked up from germline, CDR1 is SGHRS and CDR2 is YFSETQ. V was pared by 0 bases and J by 3 bases, with 11 bases between. This CDR3 spans 15 amino acids. The CDR3: CASSLGTTETDTQYF. CDR3 in DNA: TGCGCCAGCAGCTTGGGGACTACAGAGACAGATACGCAGTATTTT.

This clonotype was found many times. The chain employs TRBV11-3 and TRBJ2-5, with D possibly being TRBD2 (6 bases). The V end lost 7 bases, the J end lost 5 bases, and 26 bases lay between the germline ends. This CDR3 comprises 17 residues. Germline values: CDR1 SGHNT, CDR2 YENEEA. CDR3 nucleotide sequence: TGTGCCAGCACCCCCGCGAGGTTCGAAAGAGGAGGGGAGACCCAGTACTTC. It yields the protein CASTPARFERGGETQYF.

The genes are TRBV6-2 or TRBV6-3 and TRBJ1-2; the D is unclear. Trimming stripped 5 bases from V and 4 bases from J, with 11 bases between. CDR1 is MNHEY, CDR2 SVGEGT, per germline. The CDR3 contains 13 residues. CDR3 in amino acids: CASSVDVGYGYTF. The CDR3 DNA reads TGTGCCAGCAGTGTGGACGTGGGCTATGGCTACACCTTC.

This clonotype was recorded a few times. CDR3 loop: CASSFGTSAFNEQFF. The CDR3 DNA reads TGTGCCAGCAGCTTCGGGACTAGCGCTTTCAATGAGCAGTTCTTC. The chain links TRBV7-6 to TRBJ2-1, with TRBD2 identical over 10 bases. Germline assignment: CDR1 SGHVS and CDR2 FNYEAQ. The CDR3 runs to 15 residues. With 3 bases clipped from V and 6 bases from J, the junction kept 5 bases outside the gene matches. Using reference TRBV7-6 and TRBJ2-1 for the parts outside the CDR3, the full variable domain is GAGVSQSPRYKVTKRGQDVALRCDPISGHVSLYWYRQALGQGPEFLTYFNYEAQQDKSGLPNDRFSAERPEGSISTLTIQRTEQRDSAMYRCASSFGTSAFNEQFFGPGTRLTVL.

This clonotype was found many times. The V gene is TRBV7-9, the J gene TRBJ2-3; TRBD2 aligns across 9 bases. Germline V CDR1 and CDR2: SEHNR, FQNEAQ (reference sequence). This CDR3 is 15 amino acids long. V lost 3 bases to trimming and J lost 1 base; unmatched junction nucleotides: 2. This CDR3 is CASSFSGSGTDTQYF. In nucleotides, the CDR3 is TGTGCCAGCAGCTTTAGCGGGAGCGGCACAGATACGCAGTATTTT.

The rearrangement joins TRBV6-1 to TRBJ2-2; D gene unclear. CDR1 is MNHNS and CDR2 is SASEGT in the germline V gene. The ends were cut back, 4 bases at V and 6 bases at J, with 6 bases in the middle. The CDR3 is 12 residues long. The CDR3 DNA follows: TGTGCCAGCAGTGCCCAGCCCGGGGAGCTGTTTTTT. It yields the protein CASSAQPGELFF.

The gene calls are TRBV6-1 and TRBJ1-5, with a possible D match to TRBD1 (5 bases). CDR1 is MNHNS and CDR2 is SASEGT in the germline V gene. The CDR3 runs to 14 residues. The ends were cut back, 7 bases at V and 4 bases at J, with 14 bases in the middle. CDR3 coding DNA: TGTGCCAGCACTGGGGCAGGCCCTAATCAGCCCCAGCATTTT. Amino acid sequence: CASTGAGPNQPQHF.

This clonotype was observed a few times. A read error may be the cause here, since a much bigger clone is one base away. The V and J genes are TRBV27 and TRBJ1-5, with no clear D. Germline CDR1 reads MNHEY; CDR2 reads SMNVEV (reference sequence). The CDR3 extends over 13 amino acids. Trimming removed 5 bases at V and 6 bases at J, with 11 bases between. CDR3 DNA sequence: TGTGCCAGCAGTGTTCTACGGTCTCAGCCCCAGCATTTT. This gives the protein CASSVLRSQPQHF.

Many counts were recorded for this clonotype. J is TRBJ1-5 and V is TRBV6-2 or TRBV6-3; 7 bases line up with TRBD1. J lost 7 bases, V lost 7 bases, and 7 bases had no gene match. The CDR3 runs to 13 residues. Germline CDR1 and CDR2: MNHEY and SVGEGT. The CDR3 is CASNDRDGQPQHF. In DNA, the CDR3 is TGTGCCAGCAATGACAGGGATGGACAGCCCCAGCATTTT.

The rearrangement joins TRBV14 to TRBJ1-1; D unresolved. V lost 3 bases to trimming and J lost 7 bases, with 15 bases between them. In germline, CDR1 is SGHDN, CDR2 FVKESK. CDR3 length: 14 residues. CDR3 sequence: CASSQLRNSVEAFF. The CDR3, as DNA: TGTGCCAGCAGCCAGTTACGGAACTCTGTTGAAGCTTTCTTT.